Shown below are 28 T cell receptor beta chains from a single sample sequenced in a study of shared clonotypes between healthy human individuals. The method was immunoSEQ multiplex PCR; TCRdb's version includes in-frame clones alone and lacks a portion of them. Among roughly 760,000 clones listed, around two thirds were seen once. Sequences were obtained from memory CD4+ T cells sorted from blood. The subset here: CD45RA-negative fraction. The receptors here all came from a woman between 25 and 40 years old in good health.

The chain carries TRBV7-3 and TRBJ1-1, with TRBD1 as a possible D gene (5 bases). V was trimmed by 1 base and J by 11 bases, leaving 14 bases between them. There are 13 residues in the CDR3. In germline, CDR1 is SGHTA, CDR2 FQGTGA. The CDR3 DNA is TGTGCCAGCAGCTTAAATACCGGGGGGTACGCTTTCTTT. It encodes CASSLNTGGYAFF.

This clone was counted a few times. This chain connects TRBV7-3 to TRBJ2-1, with D possibly TRBD1 on 6 matching bases. The CDR3 runs 15 residues. Per germline, CDR1 SGHTA and CDR2 FQGTGA. With 2 bases removed from V and 7 bases from J, the gap between germline ends came to 15 bases. The CDR3 reads CASSLSGAAYNEQFF. Here the CDR3 DNA reads TGTGCCAGCAGCTTATCAGGGGCAGCTTATAATGAGCAGTTCTTC.

Only a few counts were recorded for this clone. This sequence joins TRBV11-2 and TRBJ1-3; a possible D gene is TRBD1 (6 bases). The CDR3 has 16 residues. The V end was cut by 3 bases, the J end by 2 bases, with 14 bases between. Germline V gives CDR1 SGHAT, CDR2 FQNNGV. CDR3 in DNA: TGTGCCAGCAGCTTCATATCCGGACAGCCTGGAAACACCATATATTTT. This gives the protein CASSFISGQPGNTIYF.

As concerns this clone: Other DNA sequences of this sample code for an identical CDR3. The chain uses TRBV28 and TRBJ2-1; D unresolved. V dropped 2 bases and J dropped 6 bases, with 2 bases sitting between them. Looked up from germline, CDR1 is MDHEN and CDR2 is SYDVKM. The CDR3 length is 11 residues. CDR3 region: CASSLINEQFF. CDR3 in DNA: TGTGCCAGCAGTTTAATCAATGAGCAGTTCTTC.

The chain links TRBV19 to TRBJ2-1; tentatively, D is TRBD2 (6 bases). The germline V and J ends were trimmed by 4 bases and 7 bases, with 14 bases remaining between them. The CDR3 has 14 amino acids. CDR1 is LNHDA, CDR2 SQIVND, per germline (reference sequence). CDR3 amino acids: CASSNPSGVNEQFF. The DNA for the CDR3 is TGTGCCAGTAGTAATCCCTCGGGGGTGAATGAGCAGTTCTTC.

The chain uses TRBV7-9 and TRBJ1-5, with D possibly being TRBD1 (6 bases). The CDR3 has 16 residues. CDR1 is SEHNR and CDR2 is FQNEAQ in the germline V gene (reference sequence). V was trimmed by 5 bases and J by 1 base, leaving 15 bases between them. The CDR3 DNA sequence: TGTGCCAGCAGCCCTGGGACGGGGGCGAGCAATCAGCCCCAGCATTTT. It encodes CASSPGTGASNQPQHF.

This clone was observed a handful of times. The chain employs TRBV5-4 and TRBJ2-7, with 8 bases that match TRBD1. This CDR3 contains 15 residues. The ends lost 0 bases at V and 5 bases at J; junction bases unmatched: 7. Germline CDR1 is SGHNT and CDR2 is YYREEE (reference sequence). As DNA, the CDR3 is TGTGCCAGCAGCTTGGGCGGACAGGGAGTCGACGAGCAGTACTTC. Protein product: CASSLGGQGVDEQYF. Based on the CDR3 plus reference TRBV5-4 and TRBJ2-7, the full variable domain is ETGVTQSPTHLIKTRGQQVTLRCSSQSGHNTVSWYQQALGQGPQFIFQYYREEENGRGNFPPRFSGLQFPNYSSELNVNALELDDSALYLCASSLGGQGVDEQYFGPGTRLTVT.

This chain uses TRBV7-9 with TRBJ2-1; D remains unclear. V gave up 5 bases and J gave up 0 bases, with 11 bases separating them. The CDR3 is made up of 15 amino acids. CDR1 is SEHNR, CDR2 FQNEAQ, per germline (reference sequence). CDR3 amino acids: CASSPSSLSYNEQFF. The CDR3 nucleotides read TGTGCCAGCAGCCCCTCTTCCCTCTCCTACAATGAGCAGTTCTTC.

This clone occurred a few times. The CDR3 nucleotides are TGTGCCAGTAGTAGGGAAGGCGGGAGTGGCACAGATACGCAGTATTTT. This gives the protein CASSREGGSGTDTQYF. The rearrangement links TRBV19 to TRBJ2-3; 7 positions match TRBD2. The ends lost 4 bases at V and 1 base at J; junction bases unmatched: 8. The CDR3 runs to 16 residues. Germline values: CDR1 LNHDA, CDR2 SQIVND (reference sequence).

The chain joins TRBV6-1 to TRBJ1-1; D gene ambiguous. Between the trimmed V and J ends, which lost 7 bases and 1 base, there was a span of 10 bases. The CDR3 spans 13 residues. Germline values: CDR1 MNHNS, CDR2 SASEGT. CDR3 residues: CASTSLWNTEAFF. For the CDR3, the DNA is TGTGCCAGCACTAGTCTTTGGAACACTGAAGCTTTCTTT.

This sequence joins TRBV4-1 and TRBJ1-5, with D tentatively TRBD1 (5 bases). V was pared by 1 base and J by 3 bases, with 16 bases between. CDR1 MGHRA and CDR2 YSYEKL come from the germline V gene. This CDR3 region has 17 residues. CDR3 amino acids: CASSQAGPKSPNQPQHF. CDR3 bases: TGCGCCAGCAGCCAAGCGGGACCTAAATCCCCCAATCAGCCCCAGCATTTT.

This rearrangement joins TRBV6-5 to TRBJ2-1; no definite D call. Germline-derived CDR1 and CDR2 are MNHEY and SVGAGI. Deletions cut 5 bases from V and 8 bases from J, with 13 bases between. The CDR3 loop spans 13 amino acids. The CDR3 nucleotides read TGTGCCAGCAGTAAGCAAAGGGCGGATGAGCAGTTCTTC. Translating gives CASSKQRADEQFF.

This clone has more than one count but fewer than ten. This chain connects TRBV28 to TRBJ1-5; a possible D gene is TRBD1 (6 bases). The germline V gene has CDR1 MDHEN and CDR2 SYDVKM. The CDR3 is made up of 15 amino acids. V shed 3 bases and J shed 4 bases, with 13 bases lying between them. The CDR3 region has the DNA TGTGCCAGCAGTTTGTCAGGGGCTTTTAATCAGCCCCAGCATTTT. It specifies CASSLSGAFNQPQHF.

V usage is TRBV7-2 and J usage is TRBJ2-7; 12 positions match TRBD2. From germline, CDR1 is SGHTA and CDR2 FQGNSA. V was clipped by 3 bases and J by 5 bases; unmatched bases: 5. CDR3 length: 15 amino acids. The CDR3 is CASSLPTSGRNEQYF. DNA of the CDR3: TGTGCCAGCAGCTTGCCGACTAGCGGGAGAAACGAGCAGTACTTC.

The sample holds one count of this clone. The V gene is TRBV28, the J gene TRBJ2-3; D unresolved. The CDR3 is made up of 13 amino acids. Germline assignment: CDR1 MDHEN and CDR2 SYDVKM. V gave up 5 bases and J gave up 0 bases, with 6 bases separating them. The CDR3 sequence: CASSRTSTDTQYF. In nucleotides, the CDR3 is TGTGCCAGCAGTCGAACTAGCACAGATACGCAGTATTTT.

This clone has more than one count but fewer than ten. V and J are TRBV6-1 and TRBJ2-7; D is unclear. Trimming took 1 base from V and 4 from J, leaving 14 bases between them. This CDR3 comprises 15 residues. Germline CDR1 is MNHNS and CDR2 is SASEGT. The CDR3 region is CASSEGPEIKYEQYF. DNA of the CDR3: TGTGCCAGCAGTGAAGGTCCGGAGATTAAGTACGAGCAGTACTTC.

This clone was detected ten times or more. The V gene is TRBV19, the J gene TRBJ2-5, with 9 bases lining up with TRBD1. The CDR3 totals 16 residues. Germline loops: CDR1 LNHDA, CDR2 SQIVND (reference sequence). After removal of 4 bases from V and 5 bases from J, the junction contained 11 bases not matched to a gene. CDR3 bases: TGTGCCAGTAGTAGCCGGACAGGGGAGGTTCGGGAGACCCAGTACTTC. This translates into CASSSRTGEVRETQYF.

This clone was recorded once. The chain joins TRBV5-8 to TRBJ2-5; either TRBD1 or TRBD2 may fit D (5 bases each). The CDR3 totals 14 residues. Trimming stripped 4 bases from V and 5 bases from J, with 15 bases between. The germline V gene has CDR1 SGHTS and CDR2 YDEGEE. The CDR3 is CASSRIREIETQYF. CDR3 in DNA: TGTGCCAGCAGCAGAATCAGGGAGATTGAGACCCAGTACTTC.

This chain links TRBV25-1 with TRBJ2-1; 10 bases are shared with TRBD2. Trimming cost V 2 bases and J 5 bases; bases outside gene matches: 9. The CDR3 contains 17 residues. CDR1 is MGHDK and CDR2 is SYGVNS in the germline V gene. The CDR3 region has the DNA TGTGCCAGCAGTGAAGCTACAGCGGGAGGGCCCCACAATGAGCAGTTCTTC. Encoded protein: CASSEATAGGPHNEQFF. The variable domain in full, with the rest retrieved from reference TRBV25-1 and TRBJ2-1, is EADIYQTPRYLVIGTGKKITLECSQTMGHDKMYWYQQDPGMELHLIHYSYGVNSTEKGDLSSESTVSRIRTEHFPLTLESARPSHTSQYLCASSEATAGGPHNEQFFGPGTRLTVL.

The chain recombines TRBV28 with TRBJ2-2; D gene unclear. Germline CDR1 reads MDHEN; CDR2 reads SYDVKM. The CDR3 length is 16 residues. V was cut by 6 bases and J by 0 bases, with 14 bases left in between. The CDR3 spells CASSLTTFANTGELFF. The CDR3 nucleotides are TGTGCCAGCAGCCTAACGACATTCGCGAACACCGGGGAGCTGTTTTTT.

This clone was picked up one time. The chain combines TRBV5-1 with TRBJ2-1; 7 nucleotides agree with TRBD1. CDR1 is SGHRS and CDR2 is YFSETQ in the germline V gene. The CDR3 is made up of 15 amino acids. The junction had 6 bases not matched to a gene; V was cut back by 3 bases and J by 3 bases. CDR3 in amino acids: CASSSDRSLYNEQFF. In DNA, the CDR3 is TGCGCCAGCAGCTCGGACAGGTCGCTCTACAATGAGCAGTTCTTC.

V and J are TRBV5-5 and TRBJ1-1, with no clear D. Trimming removed 2 bases at V and 2 bases at J, with 10 bases between. CDR1 SGHKS and CDR2 YYEKEE come from the germline V gene (reference sequence). The length of the CDR3 is 14 residues. CDR3 DNA sequence: TGTGCCAGCAGCTTAATCCAGGCCAACACTGAAGCTTTCTTT. Protein sequence: CASSLIQANTEAFF.

A few counts support this clone. The chain is built from TRBV5-8 and TRBJ1-2, with unresolved D. CDR1 is SGHTS, CDR2 YDEGEE, per germline. The CDR3 is 16 residues long. V lost 1 base and J lost 5, with 18 bases in between. CDR3 sequence reads: CASSLTPGSTLYGYTF. The CDR3 region has the DNA TGTGCCAGCAGCTTGACTCCAGGCTCGACTCTTTATGGCTACACCTTC. The full variable domain, rest sourced from reference TRBV5-8 and TRBJ1-2, is EAGVTQSPTHLIKTRGQQATLRCSPISGHTSVYWYQQALGLGLQFLLWYDEGEERNRGNFPPRFSGRQFPNYSSELNVNALELEDSALYLCASSLTPGSTLYGYTFGSGTRLTVV.

The V and J genes are TRBV28 and TRBJ1-5; D may be TRBD1 (5 bases). The germline V and J ends were trimmed by 5 bases and 4 bases, with 15 bases remaining between them. Germline lookup yields CDR1 MDHEN and CDR2 SYDVKM. This CDR3 has 15 amino acids. CDR3 region: CASSPPTATNQPQHF. The CDR3 region has the DNA TGTGCCAGCAGTCCACCGACAGCTACTAATCAGCCCCAGCATTTT.

This clone was seen once. V and J are TRBV6-1 and TRBJ1-5; D may be TRBD1 (6 bases). This CDR3 comprises 15 residues. Germline CDR1 and CDR2: MNHNS and SASEGT. The germline V and J ends were trimmed by 1 base and 6 bases, with 13 bases remaining between them. CDR3 DNA sequence: TGTGCCAGCAGTGAAGAAGCGGGGGCGGGTCAGCCCCAGCATTTT. Amino acid sequence: CASSEEAGAGQPQHF.

This clone occurred once. This rearrangement joins TRBV5-5 to TRBJ2-7, with TRBD1 identical over 9 bases. This CDR3 spans 15 amino acids. CDR1 is SGHKS, CDR2 YYEKEE, per germline (reference sequence). J gave up 6 bases and V 0 bases, and 7 bases lay outside the gene matches. Here the CDR3 reads CASSLVPGQGAEQYF. In nucleotides, the CDR3 is TGTGCCAGCAGCTTGGTCCCGGGACAGGGTGCCGAGCAGTACTTC. Based on the CDR3 plus reference TRBV5-5 and TRBJ2-7, the full variable domain is DAGVTQSPTHLIKTRGQQVTLRCSPISGHKSVSWYQQVLGQGPQFIFQYYEKEERGRGNFPDRFSARQFPNYSSELNVNALLLGDSALYLCASSLVPGQGAEQYFGPGTRLTVT.

This sequence joins TRBV5-1 and TRBJ2-2; D is possibly TRBD1 (5 bases). The V end was cut by 5 bases, the J end by 7 bases, with 15 bases between. Germline V gene lookup returns CDR1 SGHRS and CDR2 YFSETQ. The CDR3 is made up of 14 amino acids. This CDR3 reads CASRQARLGGELFF. The CDR3, as DNA: TGCGCCAGCAGACAGGCGAGACTTGGCGGGGAGCTGTTTTTT.

The chain recombines TRBV9 with TRBJ2-5; a weak D match, TRBD2 (6 bases). The CDR3 is 16 residues long. V was cut by 0 bases and J by 4 bases, with 16 bases left in between. The germline V gene encodes CDR1 SGDLS and CDR2 YYNGEE. CDR3 coding DNA: TGTGCCAGCAGCGTAGTCGGCTCCATGGGGGGAGAGACCCAGTACTTC. Its translation: CASSVVGSMGGETQYF.